This T cell receptor beta chain was sequenced during a study of shared clonotypes between healthy human individuals (dated by TCRdb to 2020 to 2021). Regarding the research as a whole: The cohort comprised a couple of women and three men aged 18 to 49 years. To increase sequencing depth and limit assay-specific biases, TCR repertoire library preparation and sequencing were carried out by different laboratories using diverse techniques. For each donor, CD4 naive and CD4 memory were each given three plates, CD8 naive was given two plates, and CD8 memory was given one plate. Between about 0.8 and 9 billion PBMCs per donor were obtained by leukapheresis. Blood TCR repertoires of roughly five healthy adults were deeply sequenced to estimate repertoire size and the extent of clonotype sharing between individuals.

From its cysteine to its phenylalanine, the CDR3 spans 14 amino acids. Only the CDR3 DNA stays, 42 bases, in frame from base 1. The germline V gene encodes CDR1 SGHNT and CDR2 YYREEE (reference sequence). Germline trimming: 2 bases from V, 4 bases from J; junction bases outside gene matches: 4. Healthy HIV-negative adults with no recently reported acute infections or vaccinations were included as donors. Every donor was a Caucasian adult residing in Nashville, Tennessee, USA. Magnetic negative selection was used to enrich CD4+ T cells, after which naive cells were positively selected on CD45RA and the negative fraction became the memory subset. Blood was collected by leukapheresis, and PBMCs were isolated by Ficoll-Histopaque density gradient centrifugation and then cryopreserved in liquid nitrogen vapor phase. Purity and quantity of every magnetically sorted T cell population were checked by analytical flow cytometry. From each sorted fraction, genomic DNA was isolated and quantified by UV absorbance on a Nanodrop 2000c.

Broad study findings and their caveats: Because the study included only a small number of donors, the genetic and exposure-history diversity represented was limited. Sampling was limited to blood, and TCR repertoires in tissue likely differ from TCR repertoires in blood. Higher generation probabilities were observed for clonotypes shared by all four sorted-subset donors than for non-shared clonotypes. Across a handful of donors, about 4.5% of naive CD4, approximately 3.6% of naive CD8, about 2.3% of memory CD4, and approximately 0.4% of memory CD8 clonotypes were shared. Pairwise subsampling indicated that sequencing depth was expected to affect the degree of clonotype sharing among donors. Larger estimated clonotype richness was generally found for naive subsets than for memory subsets. Rarefaction of sorted-subset datasets indicated incomplete sequencing despite the large sequencing depth.

Using the deep immunoSEQ assay, TCR CDR3 regions were amplified from genomic DNA by multiplex PCR. Genomic DNA extracted from each cell subset was distributed evenly over all wells of several immunoSEQ 96-well plates, and each plate served as one replicate. Each replicate PCR for sorted subsets received about 220 ng genomic DNA, equal to 28,000 or so T cell genomes. Purified libraries were quantified with a Qubit 3.0 fluorometer, sized on a Bioanalyzer 2100, and re-quantified with the KAPA Library Quantification kit. Each immunoSEQ 96-well plate was sequenced on its own single-read 150-cycle Illumina NextSeq 550 flow cell. Concerning the study's data processing: Because only junctional sequences without quality scores were contained in the immunoSEQ output, filtering matching that applied to full-length reads could not be performed. Sequences were annotated with PyIR, a Python wrapper for IgBLAST v1.9, using IMGT germline references to assign V/J genes and CDR3. Reads were filtered out if the reads had weak V/J assignments (E-value above 1e-6), no CDR3, stop codons, out-of-frame junctions, or ambiguous translated residues. V3J clonotypes were defined as sequences sharing the same inferred V gene, J gene, and CDR3 amino acid sequence. Percentage overlap between repertoires was calculated by dividing the number of shared unique clonotypes by the size of the smaller repertoire. Three approaches were used to assess repertoire richness: RTK rarefaction, the Chao1 estimator, and Recon v2.1 estimates of unobserved clonotypes. For all TCRbeta clonotypes obtained by the gDNA method from a few donors, generation probabilities were computed with OLGA. What TCRdb holds here is the immuneACCESS table cut down to in-frame rearrangements. Part of the clones is not present; checked against another copy, under half of the missing clones reflect an unresolved V gene, and the others are unexplained. V and J calls and clone size follow that table, whereas D and trimming were derived from the DNA. The sample table contains about 2.4 million clones; only one count was recorded for about 92% of them. In total, the top ten clones hold under 0.15% of the sample.

In the case of this clone: There is no known antigen for this receptor. Base qualities are missing; no much larger clone stands one base away.

The receptor was isolated from a man aged 18 to 35 in good health. Recombination linked TRBV5-4 to TRBJ2-5, with 8 bases in between that match TRBD1. The material sequenced was naive CD4+ T cells sorted from blood. Sample cell subset or site, as interpreted from the label and publication: CD45RA+ positively selected. The DNA is TGTGCCAGCAGCTTCACAGGGGGGCGAGAGACCCAGTACTTC. It specifies CASSFTGGRETQYF.